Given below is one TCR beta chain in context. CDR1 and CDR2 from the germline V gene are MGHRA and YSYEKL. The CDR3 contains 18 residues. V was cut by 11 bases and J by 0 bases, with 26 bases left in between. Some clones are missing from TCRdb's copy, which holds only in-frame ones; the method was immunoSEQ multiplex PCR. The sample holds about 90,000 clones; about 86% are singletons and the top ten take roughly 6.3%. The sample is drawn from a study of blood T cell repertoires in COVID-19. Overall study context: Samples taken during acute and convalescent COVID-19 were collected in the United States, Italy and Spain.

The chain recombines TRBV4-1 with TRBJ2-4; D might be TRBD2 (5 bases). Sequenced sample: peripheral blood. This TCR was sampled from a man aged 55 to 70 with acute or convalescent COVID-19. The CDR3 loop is CASRPEGDYLLAKNIQYF. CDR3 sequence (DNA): TGCGCCTCCCGCCCTGAGGGAGACTACCTACTAGCCAAAAACATTCAGTACTTC.